The rows below give T cell receptor beta chains drawn from one sample of a study of cytomegalovirus exposure and HLA in healthy donors. The method was immunoSEQ multiplex PCR; TCRdb's version includes in-frame clones alone and lacks a portion of them. The profile shows fewer than 250,000 clones, 70% to 90% of them singletons. The sequencing input was PBMCs. The receptors stem from a woman younger than 35 in good health and CMV-seronegative. Both conserved end residues are part of each CDR3. The D gene is left open where the match is weak. Clone size, where shown, is once, few, many, or a class for clones that have expanded.

once	TRBJ1-1	NA	TRBV6-1	TGTGCCAGCACTCGAACTGTTGATTGGAGGACTGAAGCTTTCTTT	CASTRTVDWRTEAFF
NA	TRBJ1-1	TRBD1	TRBV7-8	TGTGCCAGCAGCTGGGACAGGGGTTTTGAAGCTTTCTTT	CASSWDRGFEAFF
few	TRBJ1-6	NA	TRBV21-1	TGTGCCAGCAGCAAAGCTGAGTCGACAGGGCTTTATAATTCACCCCTCCACTTT	CASSKAESTGLYNSPLHF
few	TRBJ1-2	NA	TRBV11-2	TGTGCCAGCAGCTTGATCAGGACAGCGAAATTAGGCTACACCTTC	CASSLIRTAKLGYTF
NA	TRBJ2-4	NA	TRBV28	TGTGCCAGCAGTTTACTAGCGGCCAAAAACATTCAGTACTTC	CASSLLAAKNIQYF
NA	TRBJ2-1	TRBD2	TRBV27	TGTGCCAGCAGTTTGACGGGGGGGGCGATCTACAATGAGCAGTTCTTC	CASSLTGGAIYNEQFF
NA	TRBJ2-2	TRBD2	TRBV4-2	TGTGCCAGCAGCCAAGCTCATGTAGGACTAGCGGGAGGAACCGGGGAGCTGTTTTTT	CASSQAHVGLAGGTGELFF
NA	TRBJ2-2	NA	TRBV5-1	TGCGCCAGCACCCTCACCGGGACTAACACCGGGGAGCTGTTTTTT	CASTLTGTNTGELFF
NA	TRBJ2-5	NA	TRBV9	TGTGCCAGCAGCGTAGAGGAGGGGCGAGAGACCCAGTACTTC	CASSVEEGRETQYF
NA	TRBJ1-6	NA	TRBV6-5	TGTGCCAGCAGTTACTCGTCAGGGGCAAGGAATTCACCCCTCCACTTT	CASSYSSGARNSPLHF
once	TRBJ1-2	NA	TRBV5-1	TGCGCCAGCAGCCCTAAGGACATTGGATCCTATGGCTACACCTTC	CASSPKDIGSYGYTF
NA	TRBJ1-2	NA	TRBV6-1	TGTGCCAGCAGTGAAGGGGGGTTTGGCTACACCTTC	CASSEGGFGYTF
NA	TRBJ2-1	NA	TRBV5-1	TGCGCCAGCAGCCCCGGAGGGGCTCAGTACAATGAGCAGTTCTTC	CASSPGGAQYNEQFF
NA	TRBJ2-3	NA	TRBV18	TGTGCCAGCTCACCACCGTCTGGTGCCGACATACGCAGGTATTTT	CASSPPSGADIRRYF
NA	TRBJ1-5	TRBD1	TRBV10-3	TGTGCCATCAGTGAGCGACAGGGGCCAAATCAGCCCCAGCATTTT	CAISERQGPNQPQHF
NA	TRBJ1-5	NA	TRBV7-2	TGTGCCAGCAGCCACACAGTTCCCCAGCCCCAGCATTTT	CASSHTVPQPQHF
NA	TRBJ1-1	NA	TRBV18	TGTGCCAGCTCATTCTCCTGGGGAAGCATGAACACTGAAGCTTTCTTT	CASSFSWGSMNTEAFF
NA	TRBJ1-3	TRBD1	TRBV9	TGTGCCAGCAGCTCCGGGGCGACAGGGGGCTTCTCTGGAAACACCATATATTTT	CASSSGATGGFSGNTIYF
NA	TRBJ2-7	NA	TRBV6-5	TGTGCCAGCAGTTACGACACGCAGGGAGAGCAGTACTTC	CASSYDTQGEQYF
NA	TRBJ2-7	NA	TRBV11-2	TGTGCCAGCAGTCCCCTTTCGAAACAGACCTACGAGCAGTACTTC	CASSPLSKQTYEQYF
many	TRBJ1-4	TRBD1	TRBV25-1	TGTGCCAGCACCGGACAGGGCAATGAAAAACTGTTTTTT	CASTGQGNEKLFF
NA	TRBJ1-5	TRBD1	TRBV28	TGTGCCAGCAGCCTGACAGGGAGGAGCAATCAGCCCCAGCATTTT	CASSLTGRSNQPQHF
NA	TRBJ2-2	NA	TRBV28	TGTGCCAGCCTACAGAGCCGAATGAACACCGGGGAGCTGTTTTTT	CASLQSRMNTGELFF
NA	TRBJ2-7	NA	TRBV9	TGTGCCAGCAGCGTAGGAGGGACCCCTACCCCCTACGAGCAGTACTTC	CASSVGGTPTPYEQYF
NA	TRBJ1-3	NA	TRBV4-1	TGCGCCAGCAGCCAGGGAAATTCTGGAAACACCATATATTTT	CASSQGNSGNTIYF
NA	TRBJ2-4	TRBD1	TRBV29-1	TGCAGCGTTGGACAGGGCGGAAACATTCAGTACTTC	CSVGQGGNIQYF
NA	TRBJ1-2	NA	TRBV2	TGTGCCAGCAGGTTACTGCTCGACTCTGGCTACACCTTC	CASRLLLDSGYTF
NA	TRBJ1-5	NA	TRBV6-1	TGTGCCAGCAGTCACAACTTCAACCAGCCCCAGCATTTT	CASSHNFNQPQHF
NA	TRBJ2-7	TRBD1	TRBV5-1	TGCGCCAGCAGCTTGGTGGGACAGCTCATGGAGCAGTACTTC	CASSLVGQLMEQYF
NA	TRBJ1-1	NA	TRBV9	TGTGCCAGCAGCGTAGGGCTGAGGGCTGAAGCTTTCTTT	CASSVGLRAEAFF
NA	TRBJ1-1	NA	TRBV10-1	TGCGCCAGCAGTGCCAGCGGGAACACTGAAGCTTTCTTT	CASSASGNTEAFF
NA	TRBJ1-2	TRBD1	TRBV7-3	TGTGCCAGCAGCCTCGGGACAGGCTATGGCTACACCTTC	CASSLGTGYGYTF
NA	TRBJ1-2	TRBD1	TRBV18	TGTGCCAGCTCAAACCTCGACAGGGGGCGCGGTGGCTACACCTTC	CASSNLDRGRGGYTF
few	TRBJ2-7	NA	TRBV28	TGTGCCAGCCGAAACAGGTACGAGCAGTACTTC	CASRNRYEQYF
NA	TRBJ2-1	NA	TRBV7-8	TGTGCCAGCAGCTTAGCCGGTTTCCTGAATGAGCAGTTCTTC	CASSLAGFLNEQFF
NA	TRBJ2-3	NA	TRBV18	TGTGCCAGCTCACAGGGGTCTGACACAGATACGCAGTATTTT	CASSQGSDTDTQYF
NA	TRBJ1-2	TRBD1	TRBV5-1	TGCGCCAGCAGCTTGGGGCAGGGGGCCGAAGGCTACACCTTC	CASSLGQGAEGYTF
few	TRBJ1-3	NA	TRBV25-1	TGTGCCAGCACTACCTCCTCTGGAAACACCATATATTTT	CASTTSSGNTIYF
NA	TRBJ1-2	NA	TRBV6-6	TGTGCCATCCTAGAGGGGAGTTCAAATGGCTACACCTTC	CAILEGSSNGYTF